Listed below are T cell receptor beta chains from one sample, sequenced in a study of beta chain features in type 1 diabetes. Only in-frame clones appear in the TCRdb table, and some are missing; sequencing was by immunoSEQ multiplex PCR. In the table there are approximately 150,000 clones, 8.5% to 12% of which are singletons. Specimen: naive CD4+ T cells from blood. These receptor sequences come from a man between 18 and 35 years old in good health. Each CDR3 is given with its conserved first and last residue. The D gene is left open where the match is weak. Clone size is stated in some rows and not others, as once, few, many or a class when expanded.

D gene: -; clone size: -; J gene: TRBJ1-1; V gene: TRBV18; CDR3 protein: CASSRDLGGNTEAFF; CDR3 DNA: TGTGCCAGCTCACGGGATTTAGGGGGGAACACTGAAGCTTTCTTT
D gene: TRBD2; clone size: -; J gene: TRBJ2-1; V gene: TRBV5-1; CDR3 protein: CASSLVAGANEQFF; CDR3 DNA: TGCGCCAGCAGCTTGGTAGCGGGGGCGAATGAGCAGTTCTTC
D gene: -; clone size: few; J gene: TRBJ2-2; V gene: TRBV5-4; CDR3 protein: CASSLAAGPGELFF; CDR3 DNA: TGTGCCAGCAGCTTGGCCGCGGGGCCCGGGGAGCTGTTTTTT
D gene: TRBD2; clone size: -; J gene: TRBJ2-7; V gene: TRBV5-1; CDR3 protein: CASREGLGVDEQYF; CDR3 DNA: TGCGCCAGCAGAGAGGGACTAGGGGTTGACGAGCAGTACTTC
D gene: -; clone size: many; J gene: TRBJ1-2; V gene: TRBV7-9; CDR3 protein: CASSFWSVNYGYTF; CDR3 DNA: TGTGCCAGCAGCTTCTGGTCAGTTAACTATGGCTACACCTTC
D gene: -; clone size: -; J gene: TRBJ1-1; V gene: TRBV18; CDR3 protein: CASSPSPGNTEAFF; CDR3 DNA: TGTGCCAGCTCACCATCACCGGGGAACACTGAAGCTTTCTTT
D gene: -; clone size: -; J gene: TRBJ1-5; V gene: TRBV28; CDR3 protein: CASSLAIGGRNQPQHF; CDR3 DNA: TGTGCCAGCAGTCTTGCCATTGGGGGCCGCAATCAGCCCCAGCATTTT
D gene: TRBD2; clone size: few; J gene: TRBJ2-1; V gene: TRBV28; CDR3 protein: CASRLPGLAKNEQFF; CDR3 DNA: TGTGCCAGCAGGCTACCGGGACTAGCGAAGAATGAGCAGTTCTTC
D gene: TRBD2; clone size: -; J gene: TRBJ2-2; V gene: TRBV7-2; CDR3 protein: CASSPSGDNTGELFF; CDR3 DNA: TGTGCCAGCAGCCCTAGCGGGGATAACACCGGGGAGCTGTTTTTT
D gene: -; clone size: -; J gene: TRBJ1-5; V gene: TRBV6-1; CDR3 protein: CASRKQGSGDQPQHF; CDR3 DNA: TGTGCCAGCAGGAAACAGGGATCCGGAGATCAGCCCCAGCATTTT
D gene: -; clone size: few; J gene: TRBJ2-1; V gene: TRBV5-1; CDR3 protein: CASSWDTNEQFF; CDR3 DNA: TGCGCCAGCAGCTGGGACACAAATGAGCAGTTCTTC
D gene: TRBD2; clone size: few; J gene: TRBJ2-7; V gene: TRBV4-1; CDR3 protein: CASSWGLAGGPHYEQYF; CDR3 DNA: TGCGCCAGCAGCTGGGGGCTGGCGGGGGGGCCTCATTATGAGCAGTACTTC